This T cell receptor (beta chain) was captured by sequencing in a study of OX40 agonist ivuxolimab in advanced cancers. As to this clone: As yet, its antigen is unknown.

Overall study results and limits: In a subset of nonresponders, normalized T-cell clonal expansion was also low. Averaging showed that CD8+ T cells had more expanded clones than CD4+ did. There was clonal expansion of CD4+ and CD8+ blood T cells by week 6 at 0.1 to 3.0 mg/kg.

Profiled with immunoSEQ multiplex PCR; TCRdb holds only in-frame clones, not every one. The sample carries tens of thousands of clones, 85% recorded once. V dropped 6 bases and J dropped 0 bases, with 9 bases sitting between them. Germline V gene data show CDR1 as SGDLS and CDR2 as YYNGEE. This CDR3 is 13 amino acids long. The chain has TRBV9 and TRBJ1-1, with D uncertain. Sample: CD4+ or CD8+ T cells sorted from blood, taken in a trial of the OX40 agonist ivuxolimab. This clonotype was obtained from an adult with an advanced solid tumor such as melanoma, head and neck, liver or kidney cancer. The DNA for the CDR3 is TGTGCCAGCACCTCGGCAATGAACACTGAAGCTTTCTTT. Translated, it gives CASTSAMNTEAFF.